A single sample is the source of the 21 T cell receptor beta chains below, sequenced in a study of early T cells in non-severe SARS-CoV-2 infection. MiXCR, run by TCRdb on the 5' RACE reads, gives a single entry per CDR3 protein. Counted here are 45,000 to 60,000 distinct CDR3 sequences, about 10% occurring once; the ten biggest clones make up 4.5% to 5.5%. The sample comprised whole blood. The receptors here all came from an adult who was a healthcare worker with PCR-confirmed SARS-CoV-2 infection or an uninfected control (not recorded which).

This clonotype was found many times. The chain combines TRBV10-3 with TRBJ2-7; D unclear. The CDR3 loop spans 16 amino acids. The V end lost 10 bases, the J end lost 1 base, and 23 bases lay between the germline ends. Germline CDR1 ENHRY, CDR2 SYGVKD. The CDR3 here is CATSSPSSGRSYEQYF. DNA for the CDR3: TGTGCCACATCCTCTCCCTCTTCAGGCAGGTCCTACGAGCAGTACTTC.

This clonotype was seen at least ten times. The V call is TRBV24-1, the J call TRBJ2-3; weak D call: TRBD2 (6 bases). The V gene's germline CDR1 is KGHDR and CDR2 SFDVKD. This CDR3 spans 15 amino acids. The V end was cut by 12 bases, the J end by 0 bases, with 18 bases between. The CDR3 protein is CASGAGGTSTDTQYF. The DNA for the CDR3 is TGTGCCTCCGGAGCGGGCGGGACCAGCACAGATACGCAGTATTTT.

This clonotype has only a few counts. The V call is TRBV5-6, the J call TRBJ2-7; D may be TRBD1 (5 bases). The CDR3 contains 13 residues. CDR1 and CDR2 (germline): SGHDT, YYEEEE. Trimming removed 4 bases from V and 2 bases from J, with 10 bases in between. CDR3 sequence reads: CASSQVTAYEQYF. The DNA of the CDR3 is TGTGCCAGCAGCCAAGTGACAGCCTACGAGCAGTACTTC.

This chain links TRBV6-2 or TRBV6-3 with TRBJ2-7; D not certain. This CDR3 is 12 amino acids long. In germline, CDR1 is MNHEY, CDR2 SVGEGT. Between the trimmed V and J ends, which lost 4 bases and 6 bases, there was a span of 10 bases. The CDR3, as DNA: TGTGCCAGCAGTTTGACGACACTCGAGCAGTACTTC. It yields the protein CASSLTTLEQYF.

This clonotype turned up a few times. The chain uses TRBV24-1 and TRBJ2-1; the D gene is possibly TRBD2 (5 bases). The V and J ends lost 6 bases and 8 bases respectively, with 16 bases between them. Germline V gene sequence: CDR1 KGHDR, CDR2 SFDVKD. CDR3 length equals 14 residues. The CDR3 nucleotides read TGTGCCACCAGTTCCGCTAGCAGTGTCCATGAGCAGTTCTTC. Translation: CATSSASSVHEQFF.

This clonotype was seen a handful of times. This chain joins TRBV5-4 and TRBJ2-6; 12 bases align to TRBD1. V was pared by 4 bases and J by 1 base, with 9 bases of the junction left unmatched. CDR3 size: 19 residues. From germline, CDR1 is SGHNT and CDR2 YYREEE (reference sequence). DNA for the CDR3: TGTGCCAGCAGCCCGGGACAGGGGGCCACCCTTTCTGGGGCCAACGTCCTGACTTTC. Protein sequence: CASSPGQGATLSGANVLTF.

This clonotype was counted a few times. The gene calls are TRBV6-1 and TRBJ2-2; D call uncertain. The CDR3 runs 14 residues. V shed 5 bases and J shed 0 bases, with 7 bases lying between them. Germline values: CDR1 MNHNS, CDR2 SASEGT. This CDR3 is CASSSKTNTGELFF. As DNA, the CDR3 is TGTGCCAGCAGTTCGAAAACGAACACCGGGGAGCTGTTTTTT.

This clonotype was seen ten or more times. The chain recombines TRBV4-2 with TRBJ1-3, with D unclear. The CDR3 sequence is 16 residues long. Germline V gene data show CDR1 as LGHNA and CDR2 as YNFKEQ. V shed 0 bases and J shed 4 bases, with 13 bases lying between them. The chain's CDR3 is CASSQDPGSLGNTIYF. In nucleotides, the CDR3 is TGTGCCAGCAGCCAAGATCCGGGATCTCTGGGAAACACCATATATTTT.

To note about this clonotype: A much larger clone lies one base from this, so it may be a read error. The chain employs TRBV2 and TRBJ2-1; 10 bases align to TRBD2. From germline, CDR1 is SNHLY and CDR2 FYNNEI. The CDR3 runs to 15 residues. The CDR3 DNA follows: TGTGTCAGCAGTGATGCCCTAGCGGGAGTCGATGAGCAGTTCTTC. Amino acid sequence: CVSSDALAGVDEQFF.

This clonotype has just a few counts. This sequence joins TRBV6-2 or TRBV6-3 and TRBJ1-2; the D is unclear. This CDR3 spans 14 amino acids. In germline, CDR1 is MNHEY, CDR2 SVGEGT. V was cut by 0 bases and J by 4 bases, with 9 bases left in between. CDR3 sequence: CASSYSLEFYGYTF. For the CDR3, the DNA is TGTGCCAGCAGTTACTCGCTGGAGTTCTATGGCTACACCTTC.

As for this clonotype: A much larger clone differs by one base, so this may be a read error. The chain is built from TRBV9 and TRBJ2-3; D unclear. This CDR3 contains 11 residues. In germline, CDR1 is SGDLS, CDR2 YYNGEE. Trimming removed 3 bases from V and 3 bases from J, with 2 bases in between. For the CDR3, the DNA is TGTGCCAGCAGCGAGACAGATACGCAGTATTTT. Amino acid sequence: CASSETDTQYF. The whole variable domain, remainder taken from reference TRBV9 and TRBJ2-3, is DSGVTQTPKHLITATGQRVTLRCSPRSGDLSVYWYQQSLDQGLQFLIQYYNGEERAKGNILERFSAQQFPDLHSELNLSSLELGDSALYFCASSETDTQYFGPGTRLTVL.

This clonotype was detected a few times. The CDR3 DNA follows: TGTGCCAGCAGTTACGGGACAGGTGCCTACGAGCAGTACTTC. Residues: CASSYGTGAYEQYF. This rearrangement joins TRBV6-2 or TRBV6-3 to TRBJ2-7, with 8 bases matching TRBD1. V shed 2 bases and J 2 bases; nucleotides not matched to a gene: 2. Germline V lookup: CDR1 MNHEY, CDR2 SVGEGT. This CDR3 spans 14 amino acids.

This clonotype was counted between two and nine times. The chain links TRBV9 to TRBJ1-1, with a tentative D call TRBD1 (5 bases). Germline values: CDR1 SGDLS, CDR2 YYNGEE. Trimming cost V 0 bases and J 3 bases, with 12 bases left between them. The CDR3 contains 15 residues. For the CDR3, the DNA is TGTGCCAGCAGCGTAGCCCCCTCGGGGGACACTGAAGCTTTCTTT. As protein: CASSVAPSGDTEAFF.

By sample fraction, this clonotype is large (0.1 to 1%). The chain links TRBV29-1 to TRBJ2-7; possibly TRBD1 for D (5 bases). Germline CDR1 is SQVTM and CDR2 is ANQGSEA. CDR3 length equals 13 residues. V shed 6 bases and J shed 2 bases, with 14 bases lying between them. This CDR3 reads CSVATVLTYEQYF. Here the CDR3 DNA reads TGCAGCGTCGCGACAGTCCTCACCTACGAGCAGTACTTC.

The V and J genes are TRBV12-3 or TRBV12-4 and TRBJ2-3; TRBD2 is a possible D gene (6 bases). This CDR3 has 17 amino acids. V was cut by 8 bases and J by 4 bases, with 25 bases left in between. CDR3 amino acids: CASSRGWAGSGADTQYF. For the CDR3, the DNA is TGTGCCAGCTCCCGGGGGTGGGCCGGGTCAGGTGCAGATACGCAGTATTTT.

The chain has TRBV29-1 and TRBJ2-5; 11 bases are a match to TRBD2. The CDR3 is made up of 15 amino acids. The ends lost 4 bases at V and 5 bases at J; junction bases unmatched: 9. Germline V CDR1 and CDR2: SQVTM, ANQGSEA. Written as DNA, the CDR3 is TGCAGCGTTGCGGTACTTAGCGGGGGGGGTGAGACCCAGTACTTC. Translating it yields CSVAVLSGGGETQYF.

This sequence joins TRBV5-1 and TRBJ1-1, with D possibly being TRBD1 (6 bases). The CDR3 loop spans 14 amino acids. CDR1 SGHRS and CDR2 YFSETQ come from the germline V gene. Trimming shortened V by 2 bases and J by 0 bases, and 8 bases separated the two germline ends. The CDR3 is CASSFSGVNTEAFF. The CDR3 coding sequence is TGCGCCAGCAGCTTCTCAGGGGTGAACACTGAAGCTTTCTTT. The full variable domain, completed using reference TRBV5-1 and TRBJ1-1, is KAGVTQTPRYLIKTRGQQVTLSCSPISGHRSVSWYQQTPGQGLQFLFEYFSETQRNKGNFPGRFSGRQFSNSRSEMNVSTLELGDSALYLCASSFSGVNTEAFFGQGTRLTVV.

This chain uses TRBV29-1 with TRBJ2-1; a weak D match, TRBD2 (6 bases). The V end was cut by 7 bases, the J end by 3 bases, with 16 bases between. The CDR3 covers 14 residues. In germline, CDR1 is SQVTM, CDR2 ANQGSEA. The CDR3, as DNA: TGCAGCGGCGGGGCCGTCGATTACTACAATGAGCAGTTCTTC. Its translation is CSGGAVDYYNEQFF.

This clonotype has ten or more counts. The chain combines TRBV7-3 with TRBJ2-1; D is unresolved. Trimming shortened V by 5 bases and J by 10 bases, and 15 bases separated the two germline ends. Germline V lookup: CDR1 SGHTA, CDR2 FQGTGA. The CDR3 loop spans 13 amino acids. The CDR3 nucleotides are TGTGCCAGCAGCCCCCGACCGTCGAAAGAGCAGTTCTTC. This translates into CASSPRPSKEQFF.

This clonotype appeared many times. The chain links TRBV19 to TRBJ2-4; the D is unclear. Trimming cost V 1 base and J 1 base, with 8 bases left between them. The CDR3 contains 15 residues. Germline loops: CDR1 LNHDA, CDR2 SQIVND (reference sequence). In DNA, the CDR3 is TGTGCCAGTAGTATAGTGCAAGCCGCCAAAAACATTCAGTACTTC. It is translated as CASSIVQAAKNIQYF.

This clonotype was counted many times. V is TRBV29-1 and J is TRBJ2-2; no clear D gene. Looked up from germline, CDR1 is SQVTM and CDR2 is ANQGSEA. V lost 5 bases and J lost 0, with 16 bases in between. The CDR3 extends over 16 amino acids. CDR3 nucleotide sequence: TGCAGCGTTTCTTCCTGGACGGTAGCGAACACCGGGGAGCTGTTTTTT. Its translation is CSVSSWTVANTGELFF.